The entry below gives a single T cell receptor (beta chain) sequence along with its context. The sample comes from a study of blood T cells in healthy people across ages. V lost 6 bases to trimming and J lost 4 bases; unmatched junction nucleotides: 5. The CDR3 has 15 amino acids. Germline V gene sequence: CDR1 MNHEY, CDR2 SVGEGT. The sample providers were healthy Caucasian people from Russia, aged about 6 to 90. Then a second PCR, running about 7 to 11 cycles, was carried out with a sample-barcoded 5' primer and a J-beta primer mix. Every single cDNA molecule received a tag from a template-switch adaptor with 12 random nucleotides. There were at least 3 million CDR3-containing paired-end reads obtained from each sample. In TCRdb, the 5' RACE reads were re-called with MiXCR into one record per CDR3 protein. There are approximately 2,000,000 distinct CDR3 sequences in the sample; about two fifths occur only once, and about 21% lies in the top ten.

The TCR comes from a human donor in good health. Input material: blood. The chain combines TRBV6-2 or TRBV6-3 with TRBJ2-1, with 11 bases fitting TRBD2. CDR3 protein: CASRLAGATYNEQFF. The CDR3 coding sequence is TGTGCCAGCAGACTAGCGGGGGCGACTTACAATGAGCAGTTCTTC.